The 8 T cell receptor beta chains given below trace back to one sample, sequenced in a study of T cells after yellow fever vaccination. TCRdb re-called the 5' RACE reads with MiXCR, one entry per CDR3 protein. There are over 200,000 distinct CDR3 sequences in the sample; 5.5% to 8.5% occur only once, and about 1% lies in the top ten. The source was CD4+ T cells sorted from PBMCs, collected on the day of the yellow fever booster vaccination. All receptors come from a man aged 30 to 45 who received the YFV17D yellow fever vaccine.

The rearrangement links TRBV7-9 to TRBJ2-1, with D maybe TRBD2 (6 bases). The germline V and J ends were trimmed by 5 bases and 4 bases, with 15 bases remaining between them. The CDR3 is 15 residues long. Germline CDR1 and CDR2: SEHNR and FQNEAQ (reference sequence). The CDR3 here is CASSLSGERYNEQFF. The CDR3 nucleotides are TGTGCCAGCAGCCTTTCGGGAGAACGGTACAATGAGCAGTTCTTC.

The chain joins TRBV29-1 to TRBJ2-1; TRBD2 agrees at 11 bases. V trimming: 4 bases; J trimming: 6 bases; junction bases outside the gene matches: 8. The germline V gene has CDR1 SQVTM and CDR2 ANQGSEA. The CDR3 totals 15 residues. CDR3 sequence: CSVGSGRALSNEQFF. CDR3 coding DNA: TGCAGCGTTGGTAGCGGGAGGGCCTTATCCAATGAGCAGTTCTTC.

The genes are TRBV7-2 and TRBJ2-1, with a weak D call TRBD1 (6 bases). The V end lost 2 bases, the J end lost 5 bases, and 13 bases lay between the germline ends. This CDR3 comprises 15 residues. In germline, CDR1 is SGHTA, CDR2 FQGNSA. CDR3 amino acids: CASSLQAGDHNEQFF. The CDR3 DNA is TGTGCCAGCAGCTTACAGGCAGGGGACCACAATGAGCAGTTCTTC. Based on the CDR3 plus reference TRBV7-2 and TRBJ2-1, the full variable domain is GAGVSQSPSNKVTEKGKDVELRCDPISGHTALYWYRQSLGQGLEFLIYFQGNSAPDKSGLPSDRFSAERTGGSVSTLTIQRTQQEDSAVYLCASSLQAGDHNEQFFGPGTRLTVL.

This clonotype was observed at least ten times. The V gene is TRBV29-1, the J gene TRBJ1-1, with a possible D match to TRBD1 (5 bases). This CDR3 region has 12 residues. CDR1 is SQVTM, CDR2 ANQGSEA, per germline. V lost 5 bases and J lost 5, with 12 bases in between. The CDR3 spells CSVFNGGTEAFF. The CDR3 nucleotides read TGCAGCGTTTTTAATGGGGGAACTGAAGCTTTCTTT.

At least ten counts were recorded for this clonotype. The chain uses TRBV7-2 and TRBJ2-5, with D perhaps TRBD2 (5 bases). The V end lost 1 base, the J end lost 2 bases, and 11 bases lay between the germline ends. CDR3 length: 15 amino acids. The germline gives CDR1 SGHTA, CDR2 FQGNSA. As DNA, the CDR3 is TGTGCCAGCAGCTTAGGAGGCGGGTTTCAAGAGACCCAGTACTTC. As protein: CASSLGGGFQETQYF.

The rearrangement links TRBV5-1 to TRBJ1-5; D unresolved. The CDR3 consists of 18 residues. V was clipped by 4 bases and J by 6 bases, with 26 bases between them. CDR1 is SGHRS and CDR2 is YFSETQ in the germline V gene. CDR3 loop: CASSINPPDSQGSQPQHF. CDR3 sequence (DNA): TGCGCCAGCAGCATTAACCCCCCGGACTCACAAGGAAGTCAGCCCCAGCATTTT.

The gene calls are TRBV7-2 and TRBJ2-5; TRBD2 might be the D (6 bases). The CDR3 is 13 residues long. Trimming removed 4 bases from V and 2 bases from J, with 8 bases in between. CDR1 is SGHTA and CDR2 is FQGNSA in the germline V gene. CDR3 residues: CASSSTRQETQYF. The CDR3 region has the DNA TGTGCCAGCAGCTCGACTAGGCAAGAGACCCAGTACTTC.

The chain joins TRBV7-2 to TRBJ2-5, with no clear D. V was trimmed by 5 bases and J by 5 bases, leaving 9 bases between them. This CDR3 comprises 12 residues. CDR1 and CDR2 (germline): SGHTA, FQGNSA. CDR3 sequence: CASSAQRETQYF. CDR3 DNA: TGTGCCAGCAGCGCTCAAAGGGAGACCCAGTACTTC.